This T cell receptor beta chain was found in a study of memory CD4+ T cells and cytomegalovirus serostatus. Single viable CD3+CD4+CD8-CD45RO+ cells were sorted as the memory CD4+ T cells. TCRdb's copy holds only in-frame clones and misses some; the assay was immunoSEQ multiplex PCR. The table includes about 96,000 clones, under 90% detected once. CDR1 is SQVTM, CDR2 ANQGSEA, per germline. Trimming took off 4 bases at V and 8 bases at J, with 14 bases between the two ends. The CDR3 sequence is 13 residues long. This clone has a single count. Specimen: memory CD4+ T cells from blood. The clonotype originates from an adult in good health and CMV-seropositive. V usage is TRBV29-1 and J usage is TRBJ1-4; no clear D. CDR3 amino acids: CSVAPRSGEKLFF. In DNA form, the CDR3 reads TGCAGCGTTGCACCTCGCTCCGGGGAAAAACTGTTTTTT.